This is a list of T cell receptor beta chains from one sample in a study of CD8+ T cells in alopecia areata. Sequencing was performed with immunoSEQ multiplex PCR; in TCRdb, only in-frame clones are kept and a portion is missing. The sample comprises about 110,000 clones, 50% to 75% of which are singletons, and 9% to 15% rests with the top ten. The material was CD8+ T cells sorted from blood, obtained at week 24, from a patient treated with tofacitinib. All receptors derive from a human donor with alopecia areata. CDR3s include the opening cysteine and the closing phenylalanine or tryptophan. D genes are given only for firm matches. Clone size is not always given. Where it is, it says once, few, many or a class for expanded clones.

clone_size	d_call	v_call	j_call	cdr3_nt	cdr3_aa
.	.	TRBV5-6	TRBJ1-5	TGTGCCAGCAGCTTGACAGGGTATCATCAGCCCCAGCATTTT	CASSLTGYHQPQHF
.	TRBD1	TRBV2	TRBJ1-2	TGTGCCAGCAGCGACCCCCGGACAGGGGTTAGTGGCTACACCTTC	CASSDPRTGVSGYTF
.	TRBD2	TRBV29-1	TRBJ2-7	TGCAGCGTTGAAGATACTAGCGACTACGAGCAGTACTTC	CSVEDTSDYEQYF
.	.	TRBV7-6	TRBJ1-5	TGTGCCAGCAGCGCCCAAGAACATTTAAAAGAGGGATATAGCAATCAGCCCCAGCATTTT	CASSAQEHLKEGYSNQPQHF
.	.	TRBV4-3	TRBJ1-1	TGCGCCAGCAGCCAAGAGGCCGGGGAAGGGACTGAAGCTTTCTTT	CASSQEAGEGTEAFF
.	TRBD1	TRBV2	TRBJ1-1	TGTGCCAGCACTTGGACAGGGAACACTGAAGCTTTCTTT	CASTWTGNTEAFF
few	.	TRBV4-2	TRBJ1-1	TGTGCCAGCAGCTTGATGGAGGGAATCACTGAAGCTTTCTTT	CASSLMEGITEAFF
.	TRBD1	TRBV7-6	TRBJ2-2	TGTGCCAGCAGCAAATACAGGGGTCACGGGGAGCTGTTTTTT	CASSKYRGHGELFF
.	.	TRBV7-9	TRBJ2-3	TGTGCCAGCAGCCAGCCAGGGACAGATACGCAGTATTTT	CASSQPGTDTQYF
few	TRBD2	TRBV4-1	TRBJ2-7	TGCGCCAGCAGCCACATTACTAGCGGGGGCTCCTACGAGCAGTACTTC	CASSHITSGGSYEQYF
.	.	TRBV27	TRBJ1-2	TGTGCCAGCAGTGCTACGCTCGTGAGCGGCTACACCTTC	CASSATLVSGYTF
.	.	TRBV6-6	TRBJ2-5	TGTGCCAGCAGTTATTTGAGGGAGGAGACCCAGTACTTC	CASSYLREETQYF
.	TRBD1	TRBV6-5	TRBJ2-5	TGTGCCAGCAGTTATTTCCTCAGGGGGCTGGAAGAGACCCAGTACTTC	CASSYFLRGLEETQYF
.	.	TRBV27	TRBJ2-5	TGTGCCAGCAGTTTATCCCCGATATCCCTCTACCCTCAAGAGACCCAGTACTTC	CASSLSPISLYPQETQYF
.	.	TRBV30	TRBJ2-3	TGTGCCTGGAGTTACTACCCCGGGACGCCGACAGATACGCAGTATTTT	CAWSYYPGTPTDTQYF
.	TRBD2	TRBV7-9	TRBJ2-1	TGTGCCAGCAGCCCAGGGACTAGCGGGGCAGGGGAGCAGTTCTTC	CASSPGTSGAGEQFF
.	.	TRBV10-3	TRBJ2-3	TGTGCCATCAGTGGCCGGCTACAGGGAATTTTCTCGCGCACGCAGTATTTT	CAISGRLQGIFSRTQYF
once	.	TRBV19	TRBJ2-5	TGTGCCAGTACATCGGACTCCACGACCCAGTACTTC	CASTSDSTTQYF